The 3 T cell receptor beta chains in this list originate from one sample, sequenced in a study of regulatory T cells in long-lasting Graves disease. Libraries of TCR beta came from iRepertoire HTBI primers plus Arm-PCR of CDR3 regions. TCRdb passed the multiplex PCR reads through MiXCR, listing each CDR3 protein once. Of roughly 360,000 distinct CDR3 sequences in the sample, approximately 12% were seen once. The time point here: newly diagnosed GD, antithyroid drugs for less than 3 months. Making the TCR library involved RNA that had been extracted from PBMCs. The same data also went into a second study, on T cells in Graves' hyperthyroidism and ophthalmopathy.

The source material was peripheral blood mononuclear cells (PBMCs), sampled at new diagnosis, from a patient treated with antithyroid drugs. These receptors were taken from a young woman with Graves disease.

This clonotype has at least ten counts. The rearrangement uses TRBV3-1 and TRBJ2-5; 13 nucleotides line up with TRBD2. The CDR3 extends over 15 amino acids. The J segment lost 3 bases and the V segment lost 5 bases, leaving 3 bases of the junction unmatched. Per the germline V gene, CDR1 is LGHDT and CDR2 is YNNKEL (reference sequence). CDR3 loop: CASSYGLAGEETQYF. DNA for the CDR3: TGTGCCAGCAGCTACGGACTAGCGGGAGAAGAGACCCAGTACTTC.

This clonotype showed up many times. The V and J genes are TRBV12-3 or TRBV12-4 and TRBJ2-1, with 12 bases identical to TRBD2. The CDR3 spans 16 residues. V lost 7 bases and J lost 4; bases outside the gene matches: 8. Here the CDR3 DNA reads TGTGCCAGCATCTTAGAACTAGCGGGGGGTTACAATGAGCAGTTCTTC. Amino acid sequence: CASILELAGGYNEQFF.

This clonotype has just a few counts. The V call is TRBV2, the J call TRBJ2-5, with a weak D call TRBD2 (5 bases). CDR1 and CDR2 from the germline V gene are SNHLY and FYNNEI. Trimming stripped 7 bases from V and 0 bases from J, with 6 bases between. This CDR3 spans 12 amino acids. The CDR3, as DNA: TGTGCCAGCAACGGGGACCAAGAGACCCAGTACTTC. This codes for CASNGDQETQYF. The full variable domain, rest sourced from reference TRBV2 and TRBJ2-5, is EPEVTQTPSHQVTQMGQEVILRCVPISNHLYFYWYRQILGQKVEFLVSFYNNEISEKSEIFDDQFSVERPDGSNFTLKIRSTKLEDSAMYFCASNGDQETQYFGPGTRLLVL.